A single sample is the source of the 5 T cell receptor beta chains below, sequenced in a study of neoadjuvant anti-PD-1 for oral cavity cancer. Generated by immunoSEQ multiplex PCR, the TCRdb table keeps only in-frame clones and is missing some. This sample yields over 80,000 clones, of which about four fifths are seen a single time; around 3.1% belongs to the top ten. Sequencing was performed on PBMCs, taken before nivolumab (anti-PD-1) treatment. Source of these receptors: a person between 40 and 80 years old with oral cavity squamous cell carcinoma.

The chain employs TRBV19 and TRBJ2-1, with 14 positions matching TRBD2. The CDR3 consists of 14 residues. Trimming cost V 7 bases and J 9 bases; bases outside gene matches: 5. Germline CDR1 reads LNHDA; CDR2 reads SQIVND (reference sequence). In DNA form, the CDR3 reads TGTGCCAGTACCTCGGGACTAGCGGGAGCTGAGCAGTTCTTC. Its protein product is CASTSGLAGAEQFF.

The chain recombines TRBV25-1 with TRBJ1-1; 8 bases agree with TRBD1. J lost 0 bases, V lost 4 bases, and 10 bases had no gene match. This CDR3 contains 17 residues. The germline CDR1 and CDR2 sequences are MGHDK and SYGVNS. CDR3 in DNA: TGTGCCAGCAGTGCCGGACAGGGCCAAACAGTGAACACTGAAGCTTTCTTT. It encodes CASSAGQGQTVNTEAFF.

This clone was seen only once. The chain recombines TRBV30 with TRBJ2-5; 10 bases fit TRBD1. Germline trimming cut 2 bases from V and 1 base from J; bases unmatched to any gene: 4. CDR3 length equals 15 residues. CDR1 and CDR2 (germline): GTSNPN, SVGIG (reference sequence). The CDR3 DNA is TGTGCCTGGAGTCCGGGACAGGGGCTCCAAGAGACCCAGTACTTC. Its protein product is CAWSPGQGLQETQYF.

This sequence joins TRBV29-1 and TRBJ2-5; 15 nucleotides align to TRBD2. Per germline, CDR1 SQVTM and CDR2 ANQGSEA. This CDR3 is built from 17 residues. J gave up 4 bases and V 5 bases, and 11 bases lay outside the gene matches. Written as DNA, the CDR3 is TGCAGCGTTCCGGGACTAGCGGGAGGAGTAGGAGGAGAGACCCAGTACTTC. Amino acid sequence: CSVPGLAGGVGGETQYF.

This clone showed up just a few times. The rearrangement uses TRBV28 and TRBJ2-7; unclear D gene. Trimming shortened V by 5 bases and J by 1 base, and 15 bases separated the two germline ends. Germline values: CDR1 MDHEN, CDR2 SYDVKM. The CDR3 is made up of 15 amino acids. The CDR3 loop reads CASSPPWTESYEQYF. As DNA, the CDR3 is TGTGCCAGCAGTCCCCCATGGACGGAATCCTACGAGCAGTACTTC.